The 20 T cell receptor beta chains given below trace back to one sample, sequenced in a study of T cells after yellow fever vaccination. From the 5' RACE reads, TCRdb called clonotypes with MiXCR, one entry per CDR3 protein. The sample has 200,000 to 300,000 distinct CDR3 sequences, over 10% seen once; the top ten hold about 0.54%. The source material was CD4+ T cells sorted from PBMCs, sampled 45 days after the yellow fever booster vaccination. The origin of the receptors is a man aged 25-40 years who received the YFV17D yellow fever vaccine.

This clonotype was found a few times. The genes are TRBV20-1 and TRBJ2-2, with 10 bases fitting TRBD1. The CDR3 consists of 14 residues. The germline V gene encodes CDR1 DFQATT and CDR2 SNEGSKA (reference sequence). The junction had 4 bases not matched to a gene; V was cut back by 5 bases and J by 4 bases. CDR3 sequence (DNA): TGCAGTGCTCTAAGGACAGGGGGCACCGGGGAGCTGTTTTTT. This codes for CSALRTGGTGELFF.

The chain recombines TRBV5-8 with TRBJ2-5, with D perhaps matching TRBD1 (5 bases). Germline CDR1 reads SGHTS; CDR2 reads YDEGEE. CDR3 length equals 15 residues. Trimming took off 0 bases at V and 3 bases at J, with 12 bases between the two ends. The CDR3 nucleotides read TGTGCCAGCAGCTTGGACAGGTTCTTTAAAGAGACCCAGTACTTC. It yields the protein CASSLDRFFKETQYF.

This clonotype was seen many times. J is TRBJ1-1 and V is TRBV2; D is unclear. Trimming took 7 bases from V and 6 from J, leaving 12 bases between them. CDR3 length: 12 amino acids. Germline-derived CDR1 and CDR2 are SNHLY and FYNNEI. In DNA, the CDR3 is TGTGCCAGCATTATGACATACGCTGAAGCTTTCTTT. Amino acid sequence: CASIMTYAEAFF. The complete variable domain, with remaining parts taken from reference TRBV2 and TRBJ1-1, reads EPEVTQTPSHQVTQMGQEVILRCVPISNHLYFYWYRQILGQKVEFLVSFYNNEISEKSEIFDDQFSVERPDGSNFTLKIRSTKLEDSAMYFCASIMTYAEAFFGQGTRLTVV.

This clonotype was detected a few times. The chain joins TRBV12-3 or TRBV12-4 to TRBJ2-1; 8 nucleotides match TRBD2. This CDR3 region has 15 residues. With 6 bases clipped from V and 7 bases from J, the junction kept 11 bases outside the gene matches. CDR3 sequence (DNA): TGTGCCAGCAGCCGGGGGGGAGCTGAGAGAAATGAGCAGTTCTTC. This translates into CASSRGGAERNEQFF.

This clonotype showed up just a few times. The chain employs TRBV5-1 and TRBJ2-2; maybe TRBD2 (6 bases). The CDR3 is 15 residues long. Per germline, CDR1 SGHRS and CDR2 YFSETQ. Between the trimmed V and J ends, which lost 0 bases and 4 bases, there was a span of 10 bases. The CDR3 region is CASSLASTSTGELFF. The CDR3 DNA reads as TGCGCCAGCAGCTTGGCTTCGACTAGCACCGGGGAGCTGTTTTTT.

This clonotype was picked up a small number of times. The J gene is TRBJ2-7, the V gene TRBV27, with 10 positions matching TRBD1. After removal of 2 bases from V and 3 bases from J, the junction contained 4 bases not matched to a gene. Germline lookup yields CDR1 MNHEY and CDR2 SMNVEV (reference sequence). The CDR3 has 15 residues. DNA for the CDR3: TGTGCCAGCAGTTTAAGAGGACAGGGGGGCTACGAGCAGTACTTC. It specifies CASSLRGQGGYEQYF.

This clonotype was detected only a few times. This chain connects TRBV7-2 to TRBJ2-7; 8 nucleotides line up with TRBD1. The ends lost 5 bases at V and 2 bases at J; junction bases unmatched: 8. Germline CDR1 reads SGHTA; CDR2 reads FQGNSA. The CDR3 length is 15 residues. Here the CDR3 reads CASSPRQGFPYEQYF. CDR3 sequence (DNA): TGTGCCAGCAGCCCCCGACAGGGGTTCCCCTACGAGCAGTACTTC. The whole variable domain, remainder taken from reference TRBV7-2 and TRBJ2-7, is GAGVSQSPSNKVTEKGKDVELRCDPISGHTALYWYRQSLGQGLEFLIYFQGNSAPDKSGLPSDRFSAERTGGSVSTLTIQRTQQEDSAVYLCASSPRQGFPYEQYFGPGTRLTVT.

The CDR3 sequence is CASSARTGASLNEQFF. The CDR3 DNA sequence: TGTGCCAGCAGTGCCCGGACAGGGGCTTCGCTTAATGAGCAGTTCTTC. The chain employs TRBV6-2 or TRBV6-3 and TRBJ2-1; 9 nucleotides agree with TRBD1. The V gene's germline CDR1 is MNHEY and CDR2 SVGEGT. V trimming: 5 bases; J trimming: 7 bases; junction bases outside the gene matches: 12. The length of the CDR3 is 16 residues.

This clonotype was recorded many times. This chain links TRBV29-1 with TRBJ2-7; 9 nucleotides align to TRBD1. V shed 8 bases and J 0 bases; nucleotides not matched to a gene: 5. Germline CDR1 reads SQVTM; CDR2 reads ANQGSEA. The CDR3 is 13 amino acids. The CDR3 region has the DNA TGCAGCCACACAGGGGGCAACTCCTACGAGCAGTACTTC. Protein sequence: CSHTGGNSYEQYF.

The rearrangement links TRBV5-1 to TRBJ1-1, with D uncertain. This CDR3 spans 15 amino acids. Trimming removed 1 base from V and 0 bases from J, with 10 bases in between. Germline CDR1 SGHRS, CDR2 YFSETQ. Here the CDR3 reads CASSLFGQMNTEAFF. The CDR3 bases are TGCGCCAGCAGCTTGTTCGGGCAAATGAACACTGAAGCTTTCTTT.

This clonotype showed up just a few times. The J gene is TRBJ2-3, the V gene TRBV7-2, with D perhaps TRBD1 or TRBD2 (5 bases each). Germline V gives CDR1 SGHTA, CDR2 FQGNSA. This CDR3 has 14 residues. Trimming took 3 bases from V and 3 from J, leaving 10 bases between them. CDR3: CASSFGTKTDTQYF. CDR3 nucleotide sequence: TGTGCCAGCAGCTTCGGGACCAAAACAGATACGCAGTATTTT.

CDR3 DNA: TGCGCCAGCAGCCAAGGGTCCAGCCAAGCTTTCTTT. Translation: CASSQGSSQAFF. The V call is TRBV4-1, the J call TRBJ1-1; D unclear. Trimming cost V 1 base and J 9 bases, with 9 bases left between them. The CDR3 is 12 amino acids. CDR1 is MGHRA and CDR2 is YSYEKL in the germline V gene.

This clonotype was observed at least ten times. V gene TRBV12-3 or TRBV12-4 combines with J gene TRBJ2-1; D may be TRBD2 (5 bases). The CDR3 loop spans 16 amino acids. The V end lost 0 bases, the J end lost 9 bases, and 18 bases lay between the germline ends. CDR3 DNA: TGTGCCAGCAGTTTAGCGGGAGCTCAACCTGTGGGTGAGCAGTTCTTC. Amino acids: CASSLAGAQPVGEQFF.

The sample holds one count of this clonotype. J is TRBJ2-1 and V is TRBV7-9, with D unclear. Trimming removed 1 base from V and 5 bases from J, with 9 bases in between. This CDR3 has 14 residues. Germline CDR1 reads SEHNR; CDR2 reads FQNEAQ (reference sequence). The CDR3 DNA reads TGTGCCAGCAGCTTAGAATATACAGACAATGAGCAGTTCTTC. This gives the protein CASSLEYTDNEQFF.

This chain connects TRBV3-1 to TRBJ2-3; possible D gene TRBD2, 5 bases. The V gene lost 3 bases and the J gene lost 3 bases, with 10 bases spanning the gap. Germline-derived CDR1 and CDR2 are LGHDT and YNNKEL (reference sequence). The CDR3 is 14 residues long. CDR3 DNA: TGTGCCAGCAGCCACCGGACTCTGACAGATACGCAGTATTTT. This translates into CASSHRTLTDTQYF.

This chain uses TRBV4-2 with TRBJ2-5, with D maybe TRBD2 (5 bases). The germline V gene has CDR1 LGHNA and CDR2 YNFKEQ. The CDR3 length is 14 residues. V shed 1 base and J shed 3 bases, with 9 bases lying between them. CDR3: CASSQVDSEETQYF. The CDR3 nucleotides read TGTGCCAGCAGCCAAGTGGACTCGGAAGAGACCCAGTACTTC.

The rearrangement links TRBV5-1 to TRBJ2-2, with TRBD1 matching over 7 bases. The V and J ends lost 2 bases and 5 bases, in that order; junction bases with no gene match: 3. Germline CDR1 reads SGHRS; CDR2 reads YFSETQ. CDR3 length: 14 residues. For the CDR3, the DNA is TGCGCCAGCAGCTTAGACAGGGCGACCGGGGAGCTGTTTTTT. Translating gives CASSLDRATGELFF.

The chain joins TRBV5-1 to TRBJ1-1, with D unresolved. The germline V gene has CDR1 SGHRS and CDR2 YFSETQ. CDR3 length: 13 amino acids. V was shortened by 0 bases and J by 3 bases, with 6 bases between the two germline ends. The CDR3 sequence is CASSLDSHTEAFF. The DNA for the CDR3 is TGCGCCAGCAGCTTGGACAGCCACACTGAAGCTTTCTTT.

The chain is built from TRBV4-3 and TRBJ2-1, with D unclear. Germline V gene data show CDR1 as LGHNA and CDR2 as YSLEER. Trimming left V 1 base short and J 7 bases short, with 8 bases between. This CDR3 is 13 amino acids long. The CDR3 sequence is CASSQGRMNEQFF. CDR3 bases: TGCGCCAGCAGCCAAGGAAGAATGAATGAGCAGTTCTTC.

The sample holds a few counts of this clonotype. The rearrangement links TRBV5-1 to TRBJ1-4; the match to TRBD1 covers 8 bases. V shed 5 bases and J 5 bases; nucleotides not matched to a gene: 14. The germline V gene encodes CDR1 SGHRS and CDR2 YFSETQ. This CDR3 has 17 residues. This chain's CDR3 is CASSMPQGAARNEKLFF. The CDR3 DNA reads as TGCGCCAGCAGTATGCCTCAGGGGGCTGCCCGGAATGAAAAACTGTTTTTT.